What follows is one T cell receptor (beta chain) and its context. This clone was detected only once. It has no known antigen specificity. The record has no base qualities; no much larger clone is one base away. These data are taken from a study of shared clonotypes between healthy human individuals (dated by TCRdb to 2018 to 2021). Describing the broader study: The cohort comprised a couple of women and a few men aged 18 to 49 years. For each donor, CD4 naive and CD4 memory were each given three plates, CD8 naive was given two plates, and CD8 memory was given one plate. To increase sequencing depth and limit assay-specific biases, TCR repertoire library preparation and sequencing were carried out by different laboratories using diverse techniques. Leukapheresis yielded between about 0.8 and 9.5 billion PBMCs per donor. To estimate repertoire size and how much clonotype sharing occurs between individuals, the study deeply sequenced the blood TCR repertoires of about five healthy adults. What the study reported, not specific to this receptor: Only blood was sampled, and tissue TCR repertoires likely differ from those in blood. Compared with non-shared clonotypes, clonotypes shared by all four sorted-subset donors had higher generation probabilities. The genetic and exposure-history diversity represented was limited by the small number of donors. Naive subsets generally had larger estimated clonotype richness than memory subsets. Even with the large sequencing depth, rarefaction of the sorted-subset datasets indicated that sequencing was incomplete. Across a handful of donors, about 5% of naive CD4, roughly 3.5% of naive CD8, under 2.5% of memory CD4, and approximately 0.4% of memory CD8 clonotypes were shared. Pairwise subsampling indicated that sequencing depth was expected to affect the degree of clonotype sharing among donors.

CDR1 and CDR2 are drawn from the germline V gene: KGHSH, LQKENI. The CDR3 contains 19 residues, cysteine and phenylalanine counted. The sequence is cut down to CDR3 DNA, 57 bases in frame from base 1. Here V drops 0 bases and J drops 1 base, and the junction holds 10 bases not matched to any gene. CD8 naive samples consisted of CD45RO-negative cells that were positively selected for CCR7, yielding a CD45RA+CCR7+ population without TemRA cells. Donors were healthy HIV-negative adults with no recently reported acute infections or vaccinations. Every donor was a Caucasian adult living in Nashville, Tennessee, USA. Blood was collected by leukapheresis, and PBMCs were isolated by Ficoll-Histopaque density gradient centrifugation and then cryopreserved in liquid nitrogen vapor phase. Analytical flow cytometry was used to check the purity and quantity of every magnetically sorted T cell population. Genomic DNA was isolated from every sorted fraction and measured by UV absorbance on a Nanodrop 2000c.

TCR CDR3 regions were amplified from genomic DNA by multiplex PCR using the deep immunoSEQ assay. For each cell subset, the extracted genomic DNA was distributed evenly across all wells of several immunoSEQ 96-well plates, and each plate served as one replicate. For sorted subsets, 200 to 250 ng genomic DNA, equal to 25,000 to 35,000 T cell genomes, was loaded into each replicate PCR. The purified libraries were quantified using a Qubit 3.0 fluorometer, sized with a Bioanalyzer 2100, and then quantified again using the KAPA Library Quantification kit. A separate single-read 150-cycle Illumina NextSeq 550 flow cell was used to sequence each immunoSEQ 96-well plate. For the original study's pipeline: Because only junctional sequences without quality scores were contained in the immunoSEQ output, filtering matching that applied to full-length reads could not be performed. Sequences were annotated with PyIR, a Python wrapper for IgBLAST v1.9, using IMGT germline references to assign V/J genes and CDR3. Reads were removed for weak V/J assignments (E-value above 1e-6), missing CDR3, stop codons, out-of-frame junctions, or ambiguous translated residues. V3J clonotypes were defined as sequences sharing the same inferred V gene, J gene, and CDR3 amino acid sequence. To compute the percentage overlap between repertoires, the number of shared unique clonotypes was divided by the size of the smaller repertoire. Repertoire richness was assessed with RTK rarefaction, the Chao1 estimator, and Recon v2.1 estimates of unobserved clonotypes. For all TCRbeta clonotypes obtained by the gDNA method from a few donors, generation probabilities were computed with OLGA. TCRdb re-hosts the immuneACCESS table, in-frame sequences only. Its copies lack some clones; in the studies checked, an unresolved V gene accounts for under half of them, and the cause for the rest is not known. The D gene and trimming were derived from the DNA, and the V and J assignments and clone size from that table. The sample includes more than 550,000 clones, with about 91% observed a single time. Of the sample, 24% falls within the top ten clones.

Here the chain combines TRBV18 and TRBJ2-1, and TRBD2 aligns with 9 junction nucleotides. The sequence came from a man aged 30 to 39 in good health. Material for sequencing was naive CD8+ T cells sorted from blood. Taken with the paper, the label for cell subset or site translates to: CD45RA+CCR7+. The DNA is TGTGCCAGCTCACCACCGCCGACTAGCGGCCCACCGTCCTACAATGAGCAGTTCTTC. This encodes CASSPPPTSGPPSYNEQFF.